This TCR beta chain was recovered during a study of blood T cell repertoires in COVID-19. Study background: Samples taken during acute and convalescent COVID-19 were collected in the United States, Italy and Spain.

Sequenced by immunoSEQ multiplex PCR; TCRdb stores in-frame clones only, minus some. The repertoire consists of 50,000 to 65,000 clones, with more than 75% occurring once and the leading ten covering under 4.5%. This TCR was recovered from a human donor in a cohort sampled during active COVID-19. Sequenced input: peripheral blood.

CDR3 sequence: CASSFASGGETSYEQYF. For the CDR3, the DNA is TGTGCCAGCAGTTTCGCTAGCGGGGGGGAAACCTCCTACGAGCAGTACTTC. This chain uses TRBV6-2 or TRBV6-3 with TRBJ2-7, with 12 nucleotides matching TRBD2. The trim removed 4 bases at V and 0 bases at J, leaving 7 bases unmatched. CDR3 length: 17 residues. From germline, CDR1 is MNHEY and CDR2 SVGEGT.